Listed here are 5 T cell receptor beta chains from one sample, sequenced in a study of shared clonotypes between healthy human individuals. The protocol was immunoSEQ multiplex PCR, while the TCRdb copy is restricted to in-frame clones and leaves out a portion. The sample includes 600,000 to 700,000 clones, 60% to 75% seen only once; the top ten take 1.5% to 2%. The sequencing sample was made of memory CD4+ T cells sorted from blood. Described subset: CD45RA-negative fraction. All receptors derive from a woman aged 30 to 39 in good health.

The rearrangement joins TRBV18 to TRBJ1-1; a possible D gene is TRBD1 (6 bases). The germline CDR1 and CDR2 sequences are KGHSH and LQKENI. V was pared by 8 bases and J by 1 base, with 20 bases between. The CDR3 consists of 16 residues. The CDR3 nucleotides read TGTGCCAGCCTCTTAAACCAGGGGTTTTCGAACACTGAAGCTTTCTTT. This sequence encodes CASLLNQGFSNTEAFF.

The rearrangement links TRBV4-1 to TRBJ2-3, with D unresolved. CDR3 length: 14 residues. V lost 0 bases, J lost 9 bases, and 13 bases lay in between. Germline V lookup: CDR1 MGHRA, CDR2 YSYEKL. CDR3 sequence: CASSQDPDGQTQYF. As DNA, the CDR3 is TGCGCCAGCAGCCAAGATCCGGACGGCCAAACGCAGTATTTT.

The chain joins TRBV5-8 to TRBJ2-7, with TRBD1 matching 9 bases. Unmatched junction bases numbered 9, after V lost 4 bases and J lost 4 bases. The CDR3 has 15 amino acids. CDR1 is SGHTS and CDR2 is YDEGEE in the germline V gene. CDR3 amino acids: CASSRTGAERYEQYF. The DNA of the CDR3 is TGTGCCAGCAGCCGGACAGGGGCTGAAAGGTACGAGCAGTACTTC. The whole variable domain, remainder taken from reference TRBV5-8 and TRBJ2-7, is EAGVTQSPTHLIKTRGQQATLRCSPISGHTSVYWYQQALGLGLQFLLWYDEGEERNRGNFPPRFSGRQFPNYSSELNVNALELEDSALYLCASSRTGAERYEQYFGPGTRLTVT.

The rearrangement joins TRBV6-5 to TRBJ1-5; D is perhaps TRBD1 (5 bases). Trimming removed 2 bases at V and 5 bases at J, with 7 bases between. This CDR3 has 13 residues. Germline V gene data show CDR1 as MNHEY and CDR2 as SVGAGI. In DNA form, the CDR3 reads TGTGCCAGCAGTTACGACAGACATCAGCCCCAGCATTTT. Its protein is CASSYDRHQPQHF.

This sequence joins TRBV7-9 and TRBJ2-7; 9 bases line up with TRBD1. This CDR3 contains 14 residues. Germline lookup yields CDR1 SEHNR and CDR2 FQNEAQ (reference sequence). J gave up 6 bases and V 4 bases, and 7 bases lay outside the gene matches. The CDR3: CASSWDRVISEQYF. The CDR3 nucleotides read TGTGCCAGCAGCTGGGACAGGGTGATCTCCGAGCAGTACTTC. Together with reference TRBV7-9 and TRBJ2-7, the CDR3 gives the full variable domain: DTGVSQNPRHKITKRGQNVTFRCDPISEHNRLYWYRQTLGQGPEFLTYFQNEAQLEKSRLLSDRFSAERPKGSFSTLEIQRTEQGDSAMYLCASSWDRVISEQYFGPGTRLTVT.